Sequencing of this T cell receptor (beta chain) was carried out in a study of quantifying T cell responses using KT2 cells. Across the study: TCR alpha and beta constant-region primers primed reverse transcription of RNA.

The CDR3 contains 14 residues. Trimming cost V 6 bases and J 1 base, with 12 bases left between them. This clonotype was seen at least ten times. The sample is PBMC spiked with counted cells of clone KT2. A single-stranded UMI oligo with SP2 sequence was ligated to cDNA 3' ends. The first PCR ran 4 to 5 cycles with an equimolar RC1.1 and RC1.2 beta primer mix. TCRdb passed the UMI-ligation and nested PCR reads through MiXCR, listing each CDR3 protein once. The sample holds about 53,000 distinct CDR3 sequences; around 12% are singletons and the top ten take around a tenth. Sequences were obtained from PBMCs spiked with cells of the T cell clone KT2. This TCR was recovered from a human donor. J is TRBJ1-1 and V is TRBV12-3 or TRBV12-4; a weak D match, TRBD1 (5 bases). The CDR3 DNA is TGTGCCAGCAGACGGGACGGTCAGAACACTGAAGCTTTCTTT. Translating gives CASRRDGQNTEAFF.